The TCR beta chain described here comes from a study of shared clonotypes between healthy human individuals. V was clipped by 5 bases and J by 1 base, with 12 bases between them. The CDR3 is 15 residues long. The germline gives CDR1 MNHNS, CDR2 SASEGT. Replicate PCRs run on sorted subsets employed roughly 190 ng DNA, around 27,000 T cell genomes. Produced via immunoSEQ multiplex PCR; TCRdb's table is partial and in-frame only. The sample holds about 1,500,000 clones; roughly 96% are singletons and the top ten take roughly 1.2%. Specimen: naive CD4+ T cells sorted from blood. Sample subset: CD45RA+ positively selected. The chain combines TRBV6-1 with TRBJ1-5, with D uncertain. The source of this sequence is a man aged 30 to 45 in good health. CDR3 in amino acids: CASSHHLQSNQPQHF. In nucleotides, the CDR3 is TGTGCCAGCAGTCACCATCTGCAGAGCAATCAGCCCCAGCATTTT.